This record covers a single T cell receptor (beta chain). Its specificity is unknown. Some clones are missing from TCRdb's copy, which holds only in-frame ones; the method was immunoSEQ multiplex PCR. The sample consists of around 150,000 clones, about 90% of them appearing once. Trimming removed 2 bases from V and 5 bases from J, with 6 bases in between. Per germline, CDR1 MDHEN and CDR2 SYDVKM. The CDR3 is 12 amino acids. The data derive from a study of T cell responses to AZD1222 COVID-19 vaccine. Second doses that came at about 4 or about 12 weeks were put together. Study-wide results and limits: Just six AZD1222 recipients were seropositive at baseline. Of spike-specific TCRs, nearly half reportedly target regions left unmutated in variants. Among the donors, most were white British and more were female, and clonal diversity was possibly underestimated.

The receptor's source is an adult who received the AZD1222 COVID-19 vaccine. The J gene is TRBJ1-2, the V gene TRBV28; D call uncertain. Sample: peripheral blood, taken 28 days after the second AZD1222 dose. This chain's CDR3 is CASSLERYGYTF. In DNA, the CDR3 is TGTGCCAGCAGTTTAGAGCGGTATGGCTACACCTTC.